This is a list of T cell receptor beta chains from one sample in a study of radiation and T cells in renal cell carcinoma. This table comes from immunoSEQ multiplex PCR, and its TCRdb copy is limited to in-frame clones, with some not included. The sample consists of 130,000 to 150,000 clones, approximately 90% of them appearing once. The sample was blood, taken from a patient whose treatment included radiotherapy and nephrectomy. The receptors shown here come from a woman in her sixties or seventies with renal cell carcinoma. Each CDR3 is given with its conserved first and last residue. The order of the fields is clone size, V gene, D gene, J gene, CDR3 protein, CDR3 DNA. A D gene is named only where the DNA matches it firmly. Not every row has a clone size; where given, it reads once, few, many or a size class.

>-|TRBV5-5|-|TRBJ2-4
CASSMDAFSDIQYF
TGTGCCAGCAGCATGGACGCTTTCTCCGACATTCAGTACTTC
>few|TRBV5-4|TRBD1|TRBJ1-2
CASSPDRGLYGYTF
TGTGCCAGCAGCCCGGACAGGGGACTCTATGGCTACACCTTC
>-|TRBV5-1|TRBD1|TRBJ1-4
CASSIGQGDEKLFF
TGCGCCAGCAGTATCGGACAGGGGGATGAAAAACTGTTTTTT
>-|TRBV6-6|-|TRBJ1-1
CASSYQPQQGSTEAFF
TGTGCCAGCAGTTACCAGCCTCAACAGGGATCAACTGAAGCTTTCTTT
>-|TRBV7-6|-|TRBJ2-1
CASSLSRGGGVGNEQFF
TGTGCCAGCAGCCTATCCAGGGGCGGGGGAGTTGGGAATGAGCAGTTCTTC
>-|TRBV6-1|-|TRBJ1-1
CASSRGNTEAFF
TGTGCCAGCAGCAGGGGGAACACTGAAGCTTTCTTT
>-|TRBV5-6|TRBD1|TRBJ1-4
CASGDRGREKLFF
TGTGCCAGCGGGGACAGGGGGCGCGAAAAACTGTTTTTT
>-|TRBV7-2|-|TRBJ2-6
CASATGRELSGANVLTF
TGTGCCAGCGCCACGGGACGGGAATTATCTGGGGCCAACGTCCTGACTTTC
>-|TRBV4-1|-|TRBJ1-1
CASSQGPGLRVNTEAFF
TGCGCCAGCAGCCAAGGTCCGGGCCTAAGGGTGAACACTGAAGCTTTCTTT
>few|TRBV5-6|TRBD1|TRBJ1-5
CASSLTGEGDQPQHF
TGTGCCAGCAGCTTGACAGGGGAAGGTGATCAGCCCCAGCATTTT
>-|TRBV10-3|TRBD1|TRBJ1-3
CAISETGVSGNTIYF
TGTGCCATCAGTGAGACAGGGGTGAGCGGAAACACCATATATTTT
>once|TRBV5-4|TRBD2|TRBJ2-3
CASSLDGGGGDTQYF
TGTGCCAGCAGCTTGGATGGCGGGGGAGGAGATACGCAGTATTTT
>-|TRBV2|-|TRBJ1-1
CASSEEGNTEAFF
TGTGCCAGCAGTGAGGAGGGGAACACTGAAGCTTTCTTT
>-|TRBV7-2|TRBD2|TRBJ2-5
CASSYSGGAGTQYF
TGTGCCAGCAGTTATAGCGGGGGGGCGGGGACCCAGTACTTC
>-|TRBV28|-|TRBJ1-1
CASSFPTNRQYEAFF
TGTGCCAGCAGTTTTCCCACTAACAGACAGTATGAAGCTTTCTTT
>-|TRBV2|TRBD1|TRBJ2-4
CASSSDRGLDIQYF
TGTGCCAGCAGTTCCGACAGGGGTTTGGACATTCAGTACTTC
>once|TRBV2|-|TRBJ2-2
CASRIRRENGELFF
TGTGCCAGCAGAATCAGGAGGGAAAACGGGGAGCTGTTTTTT
>-|TRBV2|-|TRBJ1-1
CASRFRTAEAFF
TGTGCCAGCAGATTTCGGACGGCTGAAGCTTTCTTT